The 25 T cell receptor beta chains given below trace back to one sample, sequenced in a study of shared clonotypes between healthy human individuals. Using immunoSEQ multiplex PCR, the repertoire was profiled, and TCRdb retains in-frame clones only, with some absent. This sample has 1,400,000 or so clones, with approximately 98.5% found just once. Sequencing was performed on naive CD4+ T cells sorted from blood. Subset reported: CD45RA+ positively selected. The receptors derive from a man aged 30 to 39 in good health.

This clone came up once. The J gene is TRBJ2-7, the V gene TRBV7-2; D tentatively fits TRBD1 or TRBD2 (5 bases each). Trimming stripped 5 bases from V and 4 bases from J, with 18 bases between. Germline CDR1 is SGHTA and CDR2 is FQGNSA. The CDR3 covers 15 residues. This chain's CDR3 is CASSPRGAFRYEQYF. DNA for the CDR3: TGTGCCAGCAGCCCGAGAGGGGCGTTTAGGTACGAGCAGTACTTC.

As concerns this clone: The same CDR3 can be traced to other DNA sequences in this sample. The V call is TRBV5-1, the J call TRBJ2-2; D unclear. CDR1 SGHRS and CDR2 YFSETQ come from the germline V gene. The CDR3 spans 13 residues. Trimming stripped 0 bases from V and 6 bases from J, with 6 bases between. The chain's CDR3 is CASSLVVAGELFF. The DNA of the CDR3 is TGCGCCAGCAGCTTGGTGGTGGCCGGGGAGCTGTTTTTT.

This sequence joins TRBV19 and TRBJ2-7, with TRBD1 matching 8 bases. CDR3 length: 13 residues. Germline lookup yields CDR1 LNHDA and CDR2 SQIVND (reference sequence). The junction had 7 bases not matched to a gene; V was cut back by 6 bases and J by 6 bases. The CDR3 spells CASSQGQGGEQYF. The DNA for the CDR3 is TGTGCCAGTAGCCAAGGACAGGGAGGCGAGCAGTACTTC.

This clone appeared once. This chain joins TRBV7-8 and TRBJ2-3, with TRBD2 matching 10 bases. The CDR3 runs to 14 residues. The ends lost 2 bases at V and 7 bases at J; junction bases unmatched: 3. The germline V gene has CDR1 SGHVS and CDR2 FQNEAQ. CDR3 protein: CASSLLAGDYTQYF. As DNA, the CDR3 is TGTGCCAGCAGCTTACTAGCGGGAGACTATACGCAGTATTTT.

The chain combines TRBV5-6 with TRBJ1-5, with 8 bases lining up with TRBD1. Germline V gene data show CDR1 as SGHDT and CDR2 as YYEEEE. This CDR3 contains 17 residues. Unmatched junction bases numbered 14, after V lost 4 bases and J lost 5 bases. CDR3 nucleotides: TGTGCCAGCAGCCTGGGACAGGCACCCGTAGGGTATCAGCCCCAGCATTTT. It encodes CASSLGQAPVGYQPQHF.

V is TRBV6-6 and J is TRBJ2-7; maybe TRBD1 (6 bases). The ends were cut back, 2 bases at V and 0 bases at J, with 14 bases in the middle. Per the germline V gene, CDR1 is MNHNY and CDR2 is SVGAGI (reference sequence). This CDR3 contains 16 residues. Here the CDR3 reads CASSYRLRGSSYEQYF. CDR3 bases: TGTGCCAGCAGTTACCGCCTCAGGGGCAGCTCCTACGAGCAGTACTTC.

Note on this clone: The same CDR3 is also encoded by other DNA sequences in this sample. In nucleotides, the CDR3 is TGCGCCAGCAGCTTGGGGGACAGCTATAGCAATCAGCCCCAGCATTTT. Protein product: CASSLGDSYSNQPQHF. V gene TRBV5-1 combines with J gene TRBJ1-5; 7 nucleotides agree with TRBD1. The junction had 3 bases not matched to a gene; V was cut back by 0 bases and J by 0 bases. The V gene's germline CDR1 is SGHRS and CDR2 YFSETQ. The CDR3 runs 16 residues.

The gene calls are TRBV13 and TRBJ2-7, with 11 bases that match TRBD2. This CDR3 has 17 residues. J was trimmed by 3 bases and V by 5 bases; bases with no gene match: 12. The germline V gene has CDR1 PRHDT and CDR2 FYEKMQ (reference sequence). The CDR3 region is CASSTDRLAGQNYEQYF. CDR3 bases: TGTGCCAGCAGCACAGACAGACTAGCGGGGCAAAACTACGAGCAGTACTTC.

The chain is built from TRBV9 and TRBJ2-7; D perhaps matches TRBD2 (6 bases). This CDR3 comprises 14 residues. V lost 4 bases to trimming and J lost 6 bases, with 17 bases between them. Germline lookup yields CDR1 SGDLS and CDR2 YYNGEE. The CDR3 DNA is TGTGCCAGCAGCAGATCCAACGGGGGTTCCGAGCAGTACTTC. This encodes CASSRSNGGSEQYF.

A note on this clone: This same CDR3 is encoded by further DNA sequences in the sample. The gene calls are TRBV9 and TRBJ2-2, with D hard to call. With 2 bases removed from V and 4 bases from J, the gap between germline ends came to 3 bases. The CDR3 has 12 residues. Germline CDR1 reads SGDLS; CDR2 reads YYNGEE. Here the CDR3 reads CASSVPTGELFF. The CDR3 DNA reads TGTGCCAGCAGCGTCCCCACCGGGGAGCTGTTTTTT.

This clone was observed a single time. This chain links TRBV2 with TRBJ2-5, with TRBD2 as a possible D gene (5 bases). CDR3 length equals 12 residues. V was clipped by 8 bases and J by 5 bases, with 12 bases between them. Germline V gene sequence: CDR1 SNHLY, CDR2 FYNNEI. This CDR3 is CASGYTGETQYF. For the CDR3, the DNA is TGTGCCAGCGGATATACGGGGGAGACCCAGTACTTC.

The count of this clone is one. The gene calls are TRBV18 and TRBJ2-5; the match to TRBD2 covers 8 bases. This CDR3 contains 14 residues. Per the germline V gene, CDR1 is KGHSH and CDR2 is LQKENI. V lost 8 bases, J lost 2 bases, and 7 bases stayed unmatched. The CDR3 loop is CASATGGVQETQYF. The CDR3 region has the DNA TGTGCCAGCGCCACCGGGGGGGTGCAAGAGACCCAGTACTTC.

The chain is built from TRBV5-8 and TRBJ1-4, with a tentative D call TRBD1 (6 bases). The ends were cut back, 4 bases at V and 8 bases at J, with 6 bases in the middle. This CDR3 spans 11 amino acids. The germline CDR1 and CDR2 sequences are SGHTS and YDEGEE. CDR3 sequence (DNA): TGTGCCAGCAGCCAGGGGGAAAAACTGTTTTTT. Translation: CASSQGEKLFF.

As concerns this clone: The sample carries other DNA sequences with the same CDR3. The chain carries TRBV9 and TRBJ2-3; the match to TRBD2 covers 10 bases. CDR1 and CDR2 (germline): SGDLS, YYNGEE. Losses at the gene ends were 0 bases for V and 1 base for J; bases not matched to a gene: 5. The CDR3 totals 17 residues. DNA for the CDR3: TGTGCCAGCAGCGTAGGGCTAGCGGGAGCGGGCACAGATACGCAGTATTTT. Protein: CASSVGLAGAGTDTQYF. Full variable domain (outside the CDR3, taken from reference TRBV9 and TRBJ2-3): DSGVTQTPKHLITATGQRVTLRCSPRSGDLSVYWYQQSLDQGLQFLIQYYNGEERAKGNILERFSAQQFPDLHSELNLSSLELGDSALYFCASSVGLAGAGTDTQYFGPGTRLTVL.

The rearrangement links TRBV21-1 to TRBJ2-1; TRBD2, the table's D call, lacks a check against the DNA. TRBV21-1 is a pseudogene locus. This CDR3 region has 15 residues. The CDR3 sequence is CASSRLAGTYNEQFF. Written as DNA, the CDR3 is TGTGCCAGCAGCCGACTAGCGGGAACCTACAATGAGCAGTTCTTC.

For this clone: Other DNA sequences within the sample encode an identical CDR3. This chain joins TRBV10-1 and TRBJ2-7; 8 bases are shared with TRBD1. The CDR3 has 13 amino acids. Germline V gene data show CDR1 as WNHNN and CDR2 as SYGVQD (reference sequence). V trimming: 5 bases; J trimming: 2 bases; junction bases outside the gene matches: 2. Here the CDR3 DNA reads TGCGCCAGCAGTAGGACAGGGACCTACGAGCAGTACTTC. Amino acid sequence: CASSRTGTYEQYF.

The V gene is TRBV19, the J gene TRBJ2-7, with D tentatively TRBD2 (5 bases). V gave up 3 bases and J gave up 3 bases, with 9 bases separating them. The CDR3 covers 13 residues. Germline V gene sequence: CDR1 LNHDA, CDR2 SQIVND (reference sequence). CDR3 in amino acids: CASSIVAGYEQYF. CDR3 coding DNA: TGTGCCAGTAGTATTGTGGCGGGCTACGAGCAGTACTTC.

V usage is TRBV28 and J usage is TRBJ2-1; 8 bases are a match to TRBD2. The V gene end was trimmed by 3 bases and the J gene end by 9 bases; junction bases not matched to a gene: 4. Germline CDR1 and CDR2: MDHEN and SYDVKM. The CDR3 runs 13 residues. The CDR3 nucleotides are TGTGCCAGCAGTTTGACTAGCGACCTTGAGCAGTTCTTC. Its protein is CASSLTSDLEQFF.

V usage is TRBV7-9 and J usage is TRBJ2-1; 7 bases agree with TRBD1. Germline CDR1 is SEHNR and CDR2 is FQNEAQ (reference sequence). After removal of 6 bases from V and 1 base from J, the junction contained 9 bases not matched to a gene. This CDR3 is 16 amino acids long. CDR3 sequence (DNA): TGTGCCAGCAGGGGTGTCGCCAGGGGGTCCTACAATGAGCAGTTCTTC. Translation: CASRGVARGSYNEQFF.

The CDR3 DNA reads as TGTGCCAGCAGCTTACAGGTCTCTGGAAACACCATATATTTT. This encodes CASSLQVSGNTIYF. The chain uses TRBV11-2 and TRBJ1-3; no firm D call. Deletions cut 2 bases from V and 0 bases from J, with 5 bases between. The CDR3 consists of 14 residues. Per the germline V gene, CDR1 is SGHAT and CDR2 is FQNNGV.

The V call is TRBV7-9, the J call TRBJ1-2; D remains unclear. V was cut by 10 bases and J by 0 bases, with 12 bases left in between. The germline V gene has CDR1 SEHNR and CDR2 FQNEAQ (reference sequence). The CDR3 consists of 13 residues. DNA for the CDR3: TGTGCCATTGTAGGGAGTTCTAACTATGGCTACACCTTC. Its protein is CAIVGSSNYGYTF.

In DNA, the CDR3 is TGTGCCAGCAGCTTAAGTCTAGCGGGAAAAACAGATACGCAGTATTTT. Its translation is CASSLSLAGKTDTQYF. The chain links TRBV7-8 to TRBJ2-3; TRBD2 matches 9 bases. The germline gives CDR1 SGHVS, CDR2 FQNEAQ. The ends lost 2 bases at V and 3 bases at J; junction bases unmatched: 6. The CDR3 spans 16 residues. Based on the CDR3 plus reference TRBV7-8 and TRBJ2-3, the full variable domain is GAGVSQSPRYKVAKRGQDVALRCDPISGHVSLFWYQQALGQGPEFLTYFQNEAQLDKSGLPSDRFFAERPEGSVSTLKIQRTQQEDSAVYLCASSLSLAGKTDTQYFGPGTRLTVL.

The CDR3 coding sequence is TGTGCCAGCAGTCCCCGGGAAGGGGGCGCGGACATTCAGTACTTC. This codes for CASSPREGGADIQYF. The gene calls are TRBV27 and TRBJ2-4; 7 bases are a match to TRBD1. With 5 bases clipped from V and 8 bases from J, the junction kept 12 bases outside the gene matches. This CDR3 is built from 15 residues. Germline V gene lookup returns CDR1 MNHEY and CDR2 SMNVEV (reference sequence).

The chain links TRBV4-3 to TRBJ1-2, with D tentatively TRBD1 (5 bases). Between the trimmed V and J ends, which lost 0 bases and 4 bases, there was a span of 12 bases. The germline V gene has CDR1 LGHNA and CDR2 YSLEER. This CDR3 contains 15 residues. This chain's CDR3 is CASSQELTDGYGYTF. CDR3 DNA: TGCGCCAGCAGCCAAGAACTGACAGACGGCTATGGCTACACCTTC.

Note on this clone: Germline and junction disagree at one end, which may indicate a read error. The genes are TRBV5-1 and TRBJ2-7; D is unclear. This CDR3 contains 15 residues. The germline CDR1 and CDR2 sequences are SGHRS and YFSETQ. CDR3 protein: CASSPQRIKKYEQYF. As DNA, the CDR3 is TGTGCCAGCAGCCCACAGCGTATCAAGAAGTACGAGCAGTACTTC.